The sequence of this T cell receptor beta chain was determined in a study of Ad26.COV2.S vaccination and SARS-CoV-2 variants. The overall study: Enrollment placed the donor in the COV1001 Ad26.COV2.S trial arm. Study conclusions and caveats: Reported findings describe substantial breadth in spike-specific CD8+ and CD4+ T cell responses following vaccination.

Assay: immunoSEQ multiplex PCR; the TCRdb copy retains only in-frame clones and omits some. The data show 410,000 or so clones, more than 80% seen once. CDR1 and CDR2 (germline): LGHNA, YSLEER. This CDR3 spans 14 amino acids. V lost 0 bases and J 5 bases, leaving 8 bases between the germline ends. Remarks on this clone: Antigen specificity is unknown.

Specified treatment: 19 received Ad26.COV2.S at low or high dose, single or two shots; roughly five received placebo; per-sample allocation not given. Day 63 after the first vaccine or placebo injection was the time point for sampling. The specimen was peripheral blood, collected in a trial of Ad26.COV2.S vaccine versus placebo. The V and J genes are TRBV4-3 and TRBJ2-1; D not certain. The clonotype comes from a person between 18 and 65 years old who received the Ad26.COV2.S COVID-19 vaccine or a placebo. CDR3 in amino acids: CASSQDPVNNEQFF. The CDR3 DNA reads TGCGCCAGCAGCCAAGACCCAGTCAACAATGAGCAGTTCTTC.